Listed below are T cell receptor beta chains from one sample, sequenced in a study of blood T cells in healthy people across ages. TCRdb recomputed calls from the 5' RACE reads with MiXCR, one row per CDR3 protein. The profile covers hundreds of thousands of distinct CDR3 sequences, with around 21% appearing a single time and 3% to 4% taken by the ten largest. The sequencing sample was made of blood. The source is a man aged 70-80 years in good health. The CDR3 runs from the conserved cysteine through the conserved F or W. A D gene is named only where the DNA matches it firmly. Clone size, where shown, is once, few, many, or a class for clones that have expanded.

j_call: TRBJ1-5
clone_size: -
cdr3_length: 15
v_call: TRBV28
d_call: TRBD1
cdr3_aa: CASSGGDREVQPQHF
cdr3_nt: TGTGCCAGCTCAGGGGGGGACAGGGAGGTCCAGCCCCAGCATTTT

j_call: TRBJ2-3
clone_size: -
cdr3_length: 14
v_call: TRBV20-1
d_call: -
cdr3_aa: CSARPASGTDTQYF
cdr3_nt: TGCAGTGCTAGACCTGCTAGCGGCACAGATACGCAGTATTTT

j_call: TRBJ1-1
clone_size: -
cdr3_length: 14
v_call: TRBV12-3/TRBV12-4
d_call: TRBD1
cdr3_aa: CASSLRDRAYRAFF
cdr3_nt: TGTGCCAGCAGTTTACGGGACAGGGCCTATCGGGCTTTCTTT

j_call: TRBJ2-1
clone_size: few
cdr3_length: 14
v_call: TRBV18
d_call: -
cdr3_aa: CASSPFRDTNEQFF
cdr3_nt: TGTGCCAGCTCACCATTCCGCGACACCAATGAGCAGTTCTTC

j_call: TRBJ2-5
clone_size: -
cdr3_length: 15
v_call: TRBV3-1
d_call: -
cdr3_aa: CASSQDWQGGETQYF
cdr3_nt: TGTGCCAGCAGCCAAGATTGGCAGGGGGGAGAGACCCAGTACTTC

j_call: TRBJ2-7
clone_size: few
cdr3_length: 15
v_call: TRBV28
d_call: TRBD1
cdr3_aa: CASSFRDRGRYEQYF
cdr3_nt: TGTGCCAGCAGTTTTAGGGACAGGGGACGTTACGAGCAGTACTTC

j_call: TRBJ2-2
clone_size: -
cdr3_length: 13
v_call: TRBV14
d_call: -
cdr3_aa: CASSQSPTGELLF
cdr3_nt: TGTGCCAGCAGCCAATCCCCCACCGGGGAGCTGCTTTTT

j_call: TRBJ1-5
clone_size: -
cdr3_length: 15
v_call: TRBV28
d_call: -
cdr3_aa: CASIKSGTNNQPQHF
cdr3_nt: TGTGCCAGCATTAAGTCTGGGACGAACAATCAGCCCCAGCATTTT

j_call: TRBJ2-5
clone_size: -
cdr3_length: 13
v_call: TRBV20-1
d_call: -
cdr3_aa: CSARAGNQETQYF
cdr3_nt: TGCAGTGCTAGAGCCGGAAACCAAGAGACCCAGTACTTC

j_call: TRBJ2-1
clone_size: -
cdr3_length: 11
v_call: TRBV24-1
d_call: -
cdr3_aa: CASVGGDEQFF
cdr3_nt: TGTGCCTCGGTCGGGGGCGATGAGCAGTTCTTC

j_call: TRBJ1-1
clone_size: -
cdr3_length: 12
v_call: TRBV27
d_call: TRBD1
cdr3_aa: CASGQGVTEAFF
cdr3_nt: TGTGCCAGCGGACAGGGGGTCACTGAAGCTTTCTTT

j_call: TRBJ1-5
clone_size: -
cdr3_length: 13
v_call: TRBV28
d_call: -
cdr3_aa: CASNEQTNQPQHF
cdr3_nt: TGTGCCAGCAACGAGCAGACAAATCAGCCCCAGCATTTT

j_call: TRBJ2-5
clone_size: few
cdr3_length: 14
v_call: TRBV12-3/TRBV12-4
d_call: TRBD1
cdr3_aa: CASRYGTEQETQYF
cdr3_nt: TGTGCCAGCAGATATGGGACAGAGCAAGAGACCCAGTACTTC

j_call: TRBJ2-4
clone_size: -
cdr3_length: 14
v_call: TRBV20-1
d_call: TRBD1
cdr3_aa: CSARPVGQGGIQYF
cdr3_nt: TGCAGTGCTAGACCTGTAGGACAGGGAGGCATTCAGTACTTC

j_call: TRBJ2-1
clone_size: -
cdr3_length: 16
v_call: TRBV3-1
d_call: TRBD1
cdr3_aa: CASSLRTGAAHNEQFF
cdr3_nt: TGTGCCAGCAGCCTACGGACAGGCGCGGCTCACAATGAGCAGTTCTTC

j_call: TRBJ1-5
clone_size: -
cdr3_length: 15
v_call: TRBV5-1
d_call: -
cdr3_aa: CASSVDGGASQPQHF
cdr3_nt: TGCGCCAGCAGCGTGGATGGGGGCGCGTCCCAGCCCCAGCATTTT

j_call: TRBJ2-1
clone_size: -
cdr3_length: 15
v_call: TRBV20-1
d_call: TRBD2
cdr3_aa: CSARGLAVGYNEQFF
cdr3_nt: TGCAGTGCCAGGGGACTAGCGGTCGGATACAATGAGCAGTTCTTC

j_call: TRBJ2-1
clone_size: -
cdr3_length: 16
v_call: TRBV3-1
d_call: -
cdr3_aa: CASSPRQRLSYNERFF
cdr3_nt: TGTGCCAGCAGCCCAAGACAGAGACTCTCCTACAATGAGCGGTTCTTC

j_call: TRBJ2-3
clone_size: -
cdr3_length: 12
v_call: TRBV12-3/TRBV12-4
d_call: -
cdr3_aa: CASRVRTDVEYF
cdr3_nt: TGTGCCAGCAGGGTGAGAACAGATGTGGAGTATTTT

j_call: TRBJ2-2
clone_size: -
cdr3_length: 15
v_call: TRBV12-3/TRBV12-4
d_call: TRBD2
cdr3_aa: CASSSTSGRTGELFF
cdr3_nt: TGTGCCAGCAGTTCTACTAGCGGGAGAACCGGGGAGCTGTTTTTT

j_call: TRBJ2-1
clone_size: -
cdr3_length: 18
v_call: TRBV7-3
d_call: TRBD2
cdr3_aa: CASSLSPGLAGSDNEQFF
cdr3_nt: TGTGCCAGCAGCTTAAGCCCAGGACTAGCGGGAAGTGACAATGAGCAGTTCTTC

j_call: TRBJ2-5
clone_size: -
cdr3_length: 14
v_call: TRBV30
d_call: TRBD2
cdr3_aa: CAWSVLADQETQYF
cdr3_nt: TGTGCCTGGAGTGTACTAGCGGATCAAGAGACCCAGTACTTC

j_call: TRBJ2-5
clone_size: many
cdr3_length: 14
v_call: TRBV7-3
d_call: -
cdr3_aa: CASSSGTGRETQYF
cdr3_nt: TGTGCCAGCAGTTCGGGAACAGGGAGGGAGACCCAGTACTTC

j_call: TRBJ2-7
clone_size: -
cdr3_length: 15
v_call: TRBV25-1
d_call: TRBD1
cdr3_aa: CASSGGQGYPYEQYF
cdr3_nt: TGTGCCAGCAGTGGGGGACAGGGTTACCCCTACGAGCAGTACTTC

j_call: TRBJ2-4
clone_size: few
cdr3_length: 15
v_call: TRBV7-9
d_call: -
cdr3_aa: CASSPTGPANDIQYF
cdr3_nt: TGTGCCAGCAGCCCAACTGGCCCAGCAAATGACATTCAGTACTTC

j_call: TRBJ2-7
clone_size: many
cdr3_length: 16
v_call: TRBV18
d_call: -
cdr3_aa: CASSPLSGGFPYEQYF
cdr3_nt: TGTGCCAGCTCACCGTTATCTGGGGGATTCCCCTACGAGCAGTACTTC

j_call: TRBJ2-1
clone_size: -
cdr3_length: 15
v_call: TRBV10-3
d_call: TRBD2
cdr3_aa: CAILERLAGANGQFF
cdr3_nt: TGTGCCATCCTCGAGCGTCTAGCGGGAGCTAATGGGCAGTTCTTC

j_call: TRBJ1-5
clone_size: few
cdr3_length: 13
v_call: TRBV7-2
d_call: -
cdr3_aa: CASSPLKGEPQHF
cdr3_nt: TGTGCCAGCAGCCCTTTGAAGGGGGAGCCCCAGCATTTT

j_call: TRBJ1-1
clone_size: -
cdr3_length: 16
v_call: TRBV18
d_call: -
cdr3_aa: CASSPTAGKGNTEAFF
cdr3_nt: TGTGCCAGCTCACCAACGGCAGGGAAGGGCAACACTGAAGCTTTCTTT

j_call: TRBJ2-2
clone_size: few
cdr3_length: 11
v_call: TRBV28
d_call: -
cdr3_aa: CASMLTGELFF
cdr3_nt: TGTGCCAGCATGCTGACCGGGGAGCTGTTTTTT

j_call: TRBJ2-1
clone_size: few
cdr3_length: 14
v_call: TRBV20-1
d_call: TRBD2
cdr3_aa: CSAAWSGRGYEQFF
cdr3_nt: TGCAGTGCTGCATGGAGCGGGAGAGGCTATGAGCAGTTCTTC

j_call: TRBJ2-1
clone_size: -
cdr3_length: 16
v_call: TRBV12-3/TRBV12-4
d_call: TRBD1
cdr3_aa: CASSFTGGSPYNEQFF
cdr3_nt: TGTGCCAGCAGTTTTACAGGGGGCTCCCCATACAATGAGCAGTTCTTC

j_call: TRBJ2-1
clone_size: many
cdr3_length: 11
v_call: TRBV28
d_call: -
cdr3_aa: CASSLDMNWFF
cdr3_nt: TGTGCCAGCAGTTTAGACATGAATTGGTTCTTC

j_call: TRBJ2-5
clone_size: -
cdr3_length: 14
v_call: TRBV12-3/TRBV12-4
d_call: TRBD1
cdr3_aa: CASRISGGGETQYF
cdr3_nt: TGTGCCAGCAGGATATCAGGGGGTGGAGAGACCCAGTACTTC

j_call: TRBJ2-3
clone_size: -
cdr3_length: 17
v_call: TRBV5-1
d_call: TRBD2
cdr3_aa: CASSPYSSGRGADTQYF
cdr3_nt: TGCGCCAGCAGCCCATACTCTAGCGGGAGAGGAGCAGATACGCAGTATTTT

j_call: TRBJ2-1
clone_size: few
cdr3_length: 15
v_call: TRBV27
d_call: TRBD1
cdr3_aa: CASSTSGTVNNEQFF
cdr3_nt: TGTGCCAGCAGTACATCCGGGACAGTGAACAATGAGCAGTTCTTC

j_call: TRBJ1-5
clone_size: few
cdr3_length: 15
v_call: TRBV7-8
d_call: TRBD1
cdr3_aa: CASSLDRDLAQPQHF
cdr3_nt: TGTGCCAGCAGCCTCGACAGGGATCTGGCCCAGCCCCAGCATTTT

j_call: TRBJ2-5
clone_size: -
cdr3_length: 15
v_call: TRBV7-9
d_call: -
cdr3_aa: CASSSAEVQQETQYF
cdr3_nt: TGTGCCAGCAGCTCAGCAGAAGTTCAGCAAGAGACCCAGTACTTC

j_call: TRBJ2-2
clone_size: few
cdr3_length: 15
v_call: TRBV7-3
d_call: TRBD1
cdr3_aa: CASSLRPTGLGELFF
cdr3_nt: TGTGCCAGCAGCTTACGTCCGACAGGGCTCGGGGAGCTGTTTTTT

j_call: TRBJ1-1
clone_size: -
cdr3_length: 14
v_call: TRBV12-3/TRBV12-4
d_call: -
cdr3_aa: CASSSLERDTEAFF
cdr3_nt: TGTGCCAGCAGTTCGTTAGAGAGGGACACTGAAGCTTTCTTT

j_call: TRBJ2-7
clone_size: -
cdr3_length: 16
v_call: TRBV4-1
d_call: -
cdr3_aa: CASSQATGTNSYEQYF
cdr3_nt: TGCGCCAGCAGTCAGGCAACAGGGACTAACTCCTACGAGCAGTACTTC

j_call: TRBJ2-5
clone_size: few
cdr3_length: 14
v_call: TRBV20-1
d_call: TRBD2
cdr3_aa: CSARRSSGSTEQLF
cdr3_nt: TGCAGTGCTAGGCGATCTAGCGGGAGTACTGAGCAGCTCTTC

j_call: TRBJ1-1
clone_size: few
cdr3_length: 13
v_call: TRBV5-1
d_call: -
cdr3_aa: CASSLRAWTEAFF
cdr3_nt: TGCGCCAGCAGCTTACGAGCTTGGACTGAAGCTTTCTTT

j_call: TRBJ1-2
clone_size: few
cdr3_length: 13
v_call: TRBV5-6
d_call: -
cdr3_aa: CASSTREHYGYTF
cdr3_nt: TGTGCCAGCAGCACCCGGGAACACTATGGCTACACCTTC

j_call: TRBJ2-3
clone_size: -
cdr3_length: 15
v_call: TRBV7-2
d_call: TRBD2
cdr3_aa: CASSLVAGARDTQYF
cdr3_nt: TGTGCCAGCAGCTTAGTGGCGGGAGCGAGGGATACGCAGTATTTT

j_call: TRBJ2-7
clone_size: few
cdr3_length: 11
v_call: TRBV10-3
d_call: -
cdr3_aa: CAGGGLYEQYF
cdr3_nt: TGCGCCGGGGGCGGCCTCTACGAGCAGTACTTC

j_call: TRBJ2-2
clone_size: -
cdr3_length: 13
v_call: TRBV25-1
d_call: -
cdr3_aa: CASSEVGYGELFF
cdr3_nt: TGTGCCAGCAGTGAAGTAGGCTACGGGGAGCTGTTTTTT

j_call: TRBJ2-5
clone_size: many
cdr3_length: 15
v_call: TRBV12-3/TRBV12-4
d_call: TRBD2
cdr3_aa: CASSLTSGRAETQYF
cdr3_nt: TGTGCCAGCAGTTTAACTAGCGGGAGGGCGGAGACCCAGTACTTC

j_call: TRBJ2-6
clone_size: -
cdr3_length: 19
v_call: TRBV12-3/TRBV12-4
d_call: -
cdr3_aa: CASSPSLVLRGEGANVLTF
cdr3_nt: TGTGCCAGCAGTCCAAGCCTGGTGCTAAGGGGGGAAGGGGCCAACGTCCTGACTTTC